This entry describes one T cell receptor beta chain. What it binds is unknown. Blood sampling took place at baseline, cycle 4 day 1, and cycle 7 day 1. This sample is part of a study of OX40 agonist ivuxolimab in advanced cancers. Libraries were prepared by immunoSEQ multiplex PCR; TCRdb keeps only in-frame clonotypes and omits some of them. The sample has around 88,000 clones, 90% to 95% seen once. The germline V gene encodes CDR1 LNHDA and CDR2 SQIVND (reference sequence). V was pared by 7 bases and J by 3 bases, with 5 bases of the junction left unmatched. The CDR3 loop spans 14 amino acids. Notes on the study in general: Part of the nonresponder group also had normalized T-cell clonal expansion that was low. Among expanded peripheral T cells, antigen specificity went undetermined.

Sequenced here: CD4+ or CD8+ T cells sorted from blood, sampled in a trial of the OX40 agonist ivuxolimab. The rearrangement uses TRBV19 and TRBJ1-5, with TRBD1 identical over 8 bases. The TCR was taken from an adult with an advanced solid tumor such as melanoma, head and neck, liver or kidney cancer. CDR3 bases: TGTGCCAGTAAGACGGGACAGGACAATCAGCCCCAGCATTTT. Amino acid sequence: CASKTGQDNQPQHF.